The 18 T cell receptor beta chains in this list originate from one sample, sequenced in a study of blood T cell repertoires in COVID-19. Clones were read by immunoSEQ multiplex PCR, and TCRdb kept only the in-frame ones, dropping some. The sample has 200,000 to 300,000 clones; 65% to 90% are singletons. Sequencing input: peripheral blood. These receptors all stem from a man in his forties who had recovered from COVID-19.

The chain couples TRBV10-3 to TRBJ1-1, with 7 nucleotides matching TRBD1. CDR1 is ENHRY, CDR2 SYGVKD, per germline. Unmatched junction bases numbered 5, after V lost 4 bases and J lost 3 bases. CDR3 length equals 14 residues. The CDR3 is CAISALGTDTEAFF. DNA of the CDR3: TGTGCCATCAGTGCCCTCGGGACAGACACTGAAGCTTTCTTT.

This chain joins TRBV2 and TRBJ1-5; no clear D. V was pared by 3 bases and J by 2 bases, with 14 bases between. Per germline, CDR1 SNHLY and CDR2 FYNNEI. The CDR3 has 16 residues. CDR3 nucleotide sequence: TGTGCCAGCAGTGAGGGTCAGTGGGCTGGCAATCAGCCCCAGCATTTT. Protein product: CASSEGQWAGNQPQHF.

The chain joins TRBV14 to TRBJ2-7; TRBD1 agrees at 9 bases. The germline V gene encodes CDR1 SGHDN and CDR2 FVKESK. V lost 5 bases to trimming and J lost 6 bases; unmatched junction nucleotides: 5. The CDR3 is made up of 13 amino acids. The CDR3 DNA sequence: TGTGCCAGCAGCAGGGGACAGGGACTCGAGCAGTACTTC. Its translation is CASSRGQGLEQYF. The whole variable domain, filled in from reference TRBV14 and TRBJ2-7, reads EAGVTQFPSHSVIEKGQTVTLRCDPISGHDNLYWYRRVMGKEIKFLLHFVKESKQDESGMPNNRFLAERTGGTYSTLKVQPAELEDSGVYFCASSRGQGLEQYFGPGTRLTVT.

The CDR3 DNA reads as TGTGCCAGCCGGGTAGCATCCGGGGAGCTGTTTTTT. As protein: CASRVASGELFF. The J gene is TRBJ2-2, the V gene TRBV2; D not resolved. CDR3 size: 12 residues. Germline values: CDR1 SNHLY, CDR2 FYNNEI. V lost 8 bases and J lost 6, with 10 bases in between.

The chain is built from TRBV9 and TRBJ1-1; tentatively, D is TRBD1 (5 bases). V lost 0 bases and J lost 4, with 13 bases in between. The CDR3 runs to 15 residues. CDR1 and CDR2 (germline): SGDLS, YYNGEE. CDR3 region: CASSVGRGWTTEAFF. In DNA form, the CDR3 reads TGTGCCAGCAGCGTAGGTCGGGGGTGGACCACTGAAGCTTTCTTT. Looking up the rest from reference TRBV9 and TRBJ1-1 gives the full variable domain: DSGVTQTPKHLITATGQRVTLRCSPRSGDLSVYWYQQSLDQGLQFLIQYYNGEERAKGNILERFSAQQFPDLHSELNLSSLELGDSALYFCASSVGRGWTTEAFFGQGTRLTVV.

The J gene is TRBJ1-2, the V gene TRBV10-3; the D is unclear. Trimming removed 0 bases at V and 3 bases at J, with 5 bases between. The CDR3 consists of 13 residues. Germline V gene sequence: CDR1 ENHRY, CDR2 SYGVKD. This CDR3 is CAISESTDYGYTF. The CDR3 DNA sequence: TGTGCCATCAGTGAGTCTACAGACTATGGCTACACCTTC.

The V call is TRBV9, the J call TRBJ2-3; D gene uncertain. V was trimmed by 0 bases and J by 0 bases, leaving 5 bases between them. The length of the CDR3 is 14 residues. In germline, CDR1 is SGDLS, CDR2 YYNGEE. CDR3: CASSVGASTDTQYF. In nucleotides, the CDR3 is TGTGCCAGCAGCGTAGGGGCGAGCACAGATACGCAGTATTTT.

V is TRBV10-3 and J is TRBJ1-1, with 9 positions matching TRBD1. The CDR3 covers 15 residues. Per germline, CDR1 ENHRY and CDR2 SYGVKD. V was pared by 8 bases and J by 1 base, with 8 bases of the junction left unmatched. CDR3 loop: CAIRDRALENTEAFF. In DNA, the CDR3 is TGTGCCATCCGGGACAGGGCTCTGGAGAACACTGAAGCTTTCTTT.

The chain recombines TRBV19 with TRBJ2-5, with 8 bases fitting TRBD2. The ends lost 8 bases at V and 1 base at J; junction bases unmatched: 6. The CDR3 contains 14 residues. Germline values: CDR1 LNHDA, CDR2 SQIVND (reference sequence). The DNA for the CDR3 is TGTGCCAGTTGGAGCGGGGGTGCCCAAGAGACCCAGTACTTC. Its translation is CASWSGGAQETQYF.

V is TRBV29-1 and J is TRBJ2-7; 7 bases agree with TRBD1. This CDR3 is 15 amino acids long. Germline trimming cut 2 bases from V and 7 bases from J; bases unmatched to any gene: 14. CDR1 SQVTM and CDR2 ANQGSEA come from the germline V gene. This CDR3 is CSVETGTASWGEQYF. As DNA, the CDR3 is TGCAGCGTTGAAACCGGGACAGCATCTTGGGGGGAGCAGTACTTC.

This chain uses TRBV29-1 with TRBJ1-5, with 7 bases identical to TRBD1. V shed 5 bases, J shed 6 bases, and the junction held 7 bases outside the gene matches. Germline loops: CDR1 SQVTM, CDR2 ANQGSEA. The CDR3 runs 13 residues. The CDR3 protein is CSVSDRRSQPQHF. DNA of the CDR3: TGCAGCGTTTCGGACAGGAGGAGTCAGCCCCAGCATTTT.

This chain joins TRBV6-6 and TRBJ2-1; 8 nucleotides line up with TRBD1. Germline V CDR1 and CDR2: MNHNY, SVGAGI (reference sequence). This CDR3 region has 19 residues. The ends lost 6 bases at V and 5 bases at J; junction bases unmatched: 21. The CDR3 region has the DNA TGTGCCAGCAGCTATCAGGGGGCCAGAGGCCCGACCTCTCACAATGAGCAGTTCTTC. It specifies CASSYQGARGPTSHNEQFF.

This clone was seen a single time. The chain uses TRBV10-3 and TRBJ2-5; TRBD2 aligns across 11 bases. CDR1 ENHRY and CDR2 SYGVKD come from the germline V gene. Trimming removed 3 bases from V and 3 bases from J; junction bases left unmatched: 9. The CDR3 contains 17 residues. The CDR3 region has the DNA TGTGCCATCAGTGAATGGGATAGCGGGGGGGCCGAAGAGACCCAGTACTTC. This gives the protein CAISEWDSGGAEETQYF.

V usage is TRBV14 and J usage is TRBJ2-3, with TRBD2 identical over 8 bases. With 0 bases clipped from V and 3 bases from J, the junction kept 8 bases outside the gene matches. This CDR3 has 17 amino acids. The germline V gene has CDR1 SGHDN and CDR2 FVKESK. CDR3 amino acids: CASSQDTRRGGTDTQYF. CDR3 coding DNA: TGTGCCAGCAGCCAAGACACCCGACGCGGGGGGACAGATACGCAGTATTTT.

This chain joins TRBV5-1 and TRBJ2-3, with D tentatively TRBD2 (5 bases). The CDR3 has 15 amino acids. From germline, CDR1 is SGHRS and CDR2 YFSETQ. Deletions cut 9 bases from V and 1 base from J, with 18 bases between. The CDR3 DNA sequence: TGCGCCACCGGGGTCGGCGGGTCCCGCACAGATACGCAGTATTTT. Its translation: CATGVGGSRTDTQYF.

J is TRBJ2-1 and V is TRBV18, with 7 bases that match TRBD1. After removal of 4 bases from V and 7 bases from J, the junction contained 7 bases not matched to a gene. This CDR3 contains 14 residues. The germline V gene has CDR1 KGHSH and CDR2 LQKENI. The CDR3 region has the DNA TGTGCCAGCTCACTTCGGACAGGAGTAAATGAGCAGTTCTTC. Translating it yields CASSLRTGVNEQFF. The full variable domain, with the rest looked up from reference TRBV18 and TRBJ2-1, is NAGVMQNPRHLVRRRGQEARLRCSPMKGHSHVYWYRQLPEEGLKFMVYLQKENIIDESGMPKERFSAEFPKEGPSILRIQQVVRGDSAAYFCASSLRTGVNEQFFGPGTRLTVL.

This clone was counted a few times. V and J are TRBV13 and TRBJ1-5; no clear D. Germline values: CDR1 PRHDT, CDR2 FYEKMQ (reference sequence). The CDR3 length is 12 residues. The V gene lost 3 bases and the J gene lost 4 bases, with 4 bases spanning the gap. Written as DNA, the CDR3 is TGTGCCAGCAGCTTTCTTAATCAGCCCCAGCATTTT. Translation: CASSFLNQPQHF.

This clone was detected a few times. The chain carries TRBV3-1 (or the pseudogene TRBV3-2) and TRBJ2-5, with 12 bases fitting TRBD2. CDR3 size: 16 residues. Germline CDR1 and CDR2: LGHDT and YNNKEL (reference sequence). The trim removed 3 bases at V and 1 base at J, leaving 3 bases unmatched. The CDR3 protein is CASSHLTSGSQETQYF. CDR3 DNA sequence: TGTGCCAGCAGCCATCTGACTAGCGGGAGCCAAGAGACCCAGTACTTC.